This TCR beta chain appears in the sequencing data of a study of OX40 agonist ivuxolimab in advanced cancers. Study summary: A male proportion of over 70% was recorded, with mean age about 62 years and range about 20 to 79. Three patients, one with hepatocellular carcinoma and two with cutaneous melanoma, achieved partial responses. Findings of the study overall: Relatively little clonal expansion, among the lowest observed, appeared in partial responders at 0.1-3.0 mg/kg. Relative to CD4+ cells, CD8+ T cells on average had more expanded clones.

Using immunoSEQ multiplex PCR, the repertoire was profiled, and TCRdb retains in-frame clones only, with some absent. Of tens of thousands of clones listed, more than 80% are singletons. Worth noting for this clone: Its antigen is not identified.

Looked up from germline, CDR1 is MNHEY and CDR2 is SMNVEV (reference sequence). V lost 6 bases and J 8 bases, leaving 16 bases between the germline ends. CDR3 length equals 14 residues. The source is an adult with an advanced solid tumor such as melanoma, head and neck, liver or kidney cancer. The chain carries TRBV27 and TRBJ1-4; D might be TRBD1 (6 bases). This specimen was CD4+ or CD8+ T cells sorted from blood, taken in a trial of the OX40 agonist ivuxolimab. CDR3 sequence (DNA): TGTGCCAGCAGGACAGGCGGGCGGTGGGAAAAACTGTTTTTT. Amino acid sequence: CASRTGGRWEKLFF.